This T cell receptor beta chain was sequenced for a study of Graves' ophthalmopathy and Graves' hyperthyroidism. Study-wide results and caveats: A classifier, a 13-signature model, separated ophthalmopathy from stable hyperthyroidism with about 87% sensitivity and approximately 81% specificity.

RNA served as the template for amplifying TCR beta CDR3 regions. HTBI-primed RT-PCR formed the first round, and a multiplex PCR formed the second. TCRdb re-derived calls from the multiplex PCR reads in MiXCR, one entry per CDR3 protein. The data contain roughly 400,000 distinct CDR3 sequences, approximately 18% of them singletons. Aged 18 to 65, the patients with hyperthyroidism had under 2 months' duration and were newly diagnosed. Trimming left V 4 bases short and J 7 bases short, with 14 bases between. There are 13 residues in the CDR3. The germline V gene has CDR1 LGHDT and CDR2 YNNKEL (reference sequence). This clonotype was detected only a few times. The antigen is undetermined.

This sequence joins TRBV3-1 and TRBJ2-7; D ambiguous. The sequencing input was peripheral blood. This clonotype was sampled from an adult woman with stable Graves' hyperthyroidism. The DNA of the CDR3 is TGTGCCAGCAGCCGAGACTGGTCTGGGGAGCAGTACTTC. Its translation is CASSRDWSGEQYF.